This is a list of T cell receptor beta chains from one sample in a study of shared clonotypes between healthy human individuals. Assay used: immunoSEQ multiplex PCR; TCRdb lists only in-frame clones, some missing. The sample shows some 980,000 clones, approximately 80% of them seen only once. Sequencing was performed on memory CD4+ T cells sorted from blood. The receptor set was obtained from a young man in good health. CDR3s include the opening cysteine and the closing phenylalanine or tryptophan. D genes are given only for firm matches. A clone size is listed for some rows: how often the clone was seen (once, few, many), or a class if it is expanded.

V,J,size,D,DNA,CDR3
TRBV6-1,TRBJ2-7,.,TRBD1,TGTGCCAGCAGGGGCTCCGGGACAGGACCCTACGAGCAGTACTTC,CASRGSGTGPYEQYF
TRBV2,TRBJ2-7,once,.,TGTGCCAGCAGCGCTCTAGACGGGTACGAGCAGTACTTC,CASSALDGYEQYF
TRBV4-1,TRBJ2-2,.,TRBD1,TGCGCCAGCAGACGGACAGGGGAGAGGGAGCTGTTTTTT,CASRRTGERELFF
TRBV21-1,TRBJ1-5,.,.,TGTGCCAGCAGCTCAATCGTCCGGGAGAATCAGCCCCAGCATTTT,CASSSIVRENQPQHF
TRBV29-1,TRBJ1-2,.,.,TGCAGCGGAAACTATAACTATGGCTACACCTTC,CSGNYNYGYTF
TRBV14,TRBJ1-1,.,TRBD1,TGTGCCAGCAGCCAAGTATCCTTTTGGGGGACAGGTACAACTGAAGCTTTCTTT,CASSQVSFWGTGTTEAFF
TRBV4-3,TRBJ2-2,.,TRBD2,TGCGCCAGCAGCCAGGTTACTAGCGGGAGTGGTACCGGGGAGCTGTTTTTT,CASSQVTSGSGTGELFF
TRBV28,TRBJ1-1,.,.,TGTGCCAGCAGTTTATCGGCAGGGACGGCGACTGAAGCTTTCTTT,CASSLSAGTATEAFF
TRBV29-1,TRBJ1-4,once,.,TGCAGCGTGGGGGACAAATCAACTAATGAAAAACTGTTTTTT,CSVGDKSTNEKLFF
TRBV6-1,TRBJ1-5,.,TRBD1,TGTGCCAGCAGTGACCCAGGGGGCAGACAGCCCCAGCATTTT,CASSDPGGRQPQHF
TRBV6-6,TRBJ2-2,.,.,TGTGCCAGCAGTTATATTGACTCCGGGGAGCTGTTTTTT,CASSYIDSGELFF
TRBV18,TRBJ2-5,.,.,TGTGCCAGCTCAGGGGGACACCAAGAGACCCAGTACTTC,CASSGGHQETQYF
TRBV10-3,TRBJ2-1,.,TRBD1,TGTGCCATCAGTACAGGGGACAGGATATACAATGAGCAGTTCTTC,CAISTGDRIYNEQFF
TRBV7-7,TRBJ2-5,.,.,TGTGCTAGCAGCCTAATAATCGGGGAGACCCAGTACTTC,CASSLIIGETQYF
TRBV19,TRBJ2-5,.,TRBD2,TGTGCCAGTAGTGCCACTAGCGGCCAAGAGACCCAGTACTTC,CASSATSGQETQYF
TRBV18,TRBJ2-3,.,.,TGTGCCAGCTCCCGAACAGGTTTGTCGAGCACAGATACGCAGTATTTT,CASSRTGLSSTDTQYF
TRBV7-2,TRBJ2-3,.,.,TGTGCCAGCAGGATCAGCGGGCTTTTCACAGATACGCAGTATTTT,CASRISGLFTDTQYF
TRBV18,TRBJ2-6,.,.,TGTGCCAGCTCACCACTCGGCTCTGGGGCCAACGTCCTGACTTTC,CASSPLGSGANVLTF
TRBV19,TRBJ2-7,.,TRBD1,TGTGCCAGTAAGAGGACAGGGGGTCTCTACGAGCAGTACTTC,CASKRTGGLYEQYF
TRBV28,TRBJ1-2,.,.,TGTGCCAGCAGTTTCTGGTCAGGGAACTATGGCTACACCTTC,CASSFWSGNYGYTF
TRBV28,TRBJ2-7,.,.,TGTGCCAGCAGTTTTGAGGGGACCGCCTCCTACGAGCAGTACTTC,CASSFEGTASYEQYF
TRBV30,TRBJ2-1,once,.,TGTGCCTGGGGTCCGCCTGGCGAGCAGTTCTTC,CAWGPPGEQFF
TRBV18,TRBJ1-1,few,TRBD1,TGTGCCAGCTCACAACAGACAGGGCTAAACACTGAAGCTTTCTTT,CASSQQTGLNTEAFF
TRBV6-1,TRBJ2-5,.,.,TGTGCCAGCAGTGAAGTGATGCTCCGGGAGACCCAGTACTTC,CASSEVMLRETQYF
TRBV6-1,TRBJ2-2,many,TRBD1,TGTGCCAGCAGAGGGACAGGGATAACCGGGGAGCTGTTTTTT,CASRGTGITGELFF
TRBV30,TRBJ1-6,.,.,TGTGCCTGGAGTTCCTCAAGAGTAAGCTCCTATAATTCACCCCTCCACTTT,CAWSSSRVSSYNSPLHF
TRBV28,TRBJ2-3,.,.,TGTGCCAGCCTGTCCCTTAACACAGATACGCAGTATTTT,CASLSLNTDTQYF
TRBV5-6,TRBJ2-7,.,.,TGTGCCAGCAGCTTATCCCCCGGCCCGACCTACGAGCAGTACTTC,CASSLSPGPTYEQYF
TRBV5-1,TRBJ1-5,.,.,TGCGCCAGCAGTGTAAGTGGGGACCGAGATCAGCCCCAGCATTTT,CASSVSGDRDQPQHF
TRBV4-2,TRBJ2-1,.,TRBD1,TGTGCCAGCAGCCAAGATCAAGGGACAGTCCCGCTCTTC,CASSQDQGTVPLF
TRBV5-1,TRBJ2-7,.,.,TGCGCCAGTCTGGGGGACAACGCCTACGAGCAGTACTTC,CASLGDNAYEQYF
TRBV2,TRBJ1-6,.,.,TGTGCCAGCAGAGTACAGGATAATTCACCCCTCCACTTT,CASRVQDNSPLHF